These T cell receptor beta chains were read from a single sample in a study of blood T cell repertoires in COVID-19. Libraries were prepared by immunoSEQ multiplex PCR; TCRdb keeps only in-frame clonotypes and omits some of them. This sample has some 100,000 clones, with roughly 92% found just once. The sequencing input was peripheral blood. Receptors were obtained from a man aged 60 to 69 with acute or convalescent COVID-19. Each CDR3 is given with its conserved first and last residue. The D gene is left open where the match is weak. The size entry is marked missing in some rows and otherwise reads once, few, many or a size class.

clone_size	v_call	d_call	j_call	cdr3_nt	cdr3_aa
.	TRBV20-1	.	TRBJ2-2	TGCAGTGCTAGTTTCCAGGGATCCGGGGAGCTGTTTTTT	CSASFQGSGELFF
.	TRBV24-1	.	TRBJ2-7	TGTGCCACCAGTGATTCCCGGGAGCAATACGAGCAGTACTTC	CATSDSREQYEQYF
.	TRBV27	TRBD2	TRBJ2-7	TGTGCCAGCAGTCCTAGCGGGAGCCCCTACGAGCAGTACTTC	CASSPSGSPYEQYF
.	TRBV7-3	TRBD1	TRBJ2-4	TGTGCCAGCAGCCCCGGGACAGACCTAGCCAAAAACATTCAGTACTTC	CASSPGTDLAKNIQYF
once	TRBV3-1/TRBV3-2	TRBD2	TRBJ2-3	TGTGCCAGCAGCCAAGTTGCGGGAGGGCCTGGAGATACGCAGTATTTT	CASSQVAGGPGDTQYF
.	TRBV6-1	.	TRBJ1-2	TGTGCCAGCAGTGATCACAGGGTCGGTGGCTACACCTTC	CASSDHRVGGYTF
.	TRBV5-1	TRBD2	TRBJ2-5	TGCGCCAGCGTGGCGGGAGTCCCTTCGGGGGAGACCCAGTACTTC	CASVAGVPSGETQYF
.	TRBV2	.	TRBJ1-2	TGTGCCAGCACCCTGGGAGGGCGGGGCGGCTACACCTTC	CASTLGGRGGYTF
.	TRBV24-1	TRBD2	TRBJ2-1	TGTGCCACCAGTGAACCTAGCGGGAGGGGATACAATGAGCAGTTCTTC	CATSEPSGRGYNEQFF
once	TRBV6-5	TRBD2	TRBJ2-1	TGTGCCAGCAGTTACTTAGCGGGAGTGGGAGAGCAGTTCTTC	CASSYLAGVGEQFF
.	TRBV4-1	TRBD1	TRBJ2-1	TGCGCCAGCAGCCAAGAAGGGGGACAGGGCTATGAGCAGTTCTTC	CASSQEGGQGYEQFF
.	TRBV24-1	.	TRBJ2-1	TGTGCCACCAGTGATCCCCCGGGAGAAGTGGAGCAGTTCTTC	CATSDPPGEVEQFF
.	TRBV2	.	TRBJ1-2	TGTGCCAGCAGTGACCTCAGGCTGGGTGGCTACACCTTC	CASSDLRLGGYTF
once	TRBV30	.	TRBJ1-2	TGTGCCGCGGAGGGCAGGCTCCCAGCTGGGTCGTATGGCTACACCTTC	CAAEGRLPAGSYGYTF
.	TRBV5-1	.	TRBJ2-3	TGCGCCAGCAGCTTGGGGGGAATGGAGGCAGATACGCAGTATTTT	CASSLGGMEADTQYF
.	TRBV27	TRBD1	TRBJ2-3	TGTGCCAGCAGTACGGACAGGGCCACAGATACGCAGTATTTT	CASSTDRATDTQYF
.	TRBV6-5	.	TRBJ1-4	TGTGCCAGCAGGCGGGACGCAGGAGGAGAAAAACTGTTTTTT	CASRRDAGGEKLFF
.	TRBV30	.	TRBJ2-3	TGTGCCTGGAGTGTACCCGAAGCCGCAGATACGCAGTATTTT	CAWSVPEAADTQYF
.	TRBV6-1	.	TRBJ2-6	TGTGCCAGCAGTGGTCCTTCCGAACGGGGGGCCAACGTCCTGACTTTC	CASSGPSERGANVLTF
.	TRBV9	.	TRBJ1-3	TGTGCCAGCAGCGTAGCTAGTGGCTGGAAAAAGTCTGGAAACACCATATATTTT	CASSVASGWKKSGNTIYF
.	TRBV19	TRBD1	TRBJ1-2	TGTGCCAGTAGTGCGGACAGGGGCTTAAAGGGTGGCTACACCTTC	CASSADRGLKGGYTF
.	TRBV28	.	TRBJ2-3	TGTGCCAGCAGTCTAGGAGGAGGGGTCACAGATACGCAGTATTTT	CASSLGGGVTDTQYF
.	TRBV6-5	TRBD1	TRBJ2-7	TGTGCCAGCAGTTCCTCCGGGACAGGAGGCTCCTACGAGCAGTACTTC	CASSSSGTGGSYEQYF
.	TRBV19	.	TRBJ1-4	TGTGCCAGTAGTCCCAGGACAGCAGCAACTAATGAAAAACTGTTTTTT	CASSPRTAATNEKLFF
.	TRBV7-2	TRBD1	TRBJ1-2	TGTGCCAGCAGATCGACAGGGGCGCATGGCTACACCTTC	CASRSTGAHGYTF
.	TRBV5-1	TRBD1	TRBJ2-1	TGCGCCAGCACAGGGCAGGGGGCGAGGAATGAGCAGTTCTTC	CASTGQGARNEQFF
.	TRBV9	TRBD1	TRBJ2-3	TGTGCCAGCAGCGCAGCAGGGGGCTCCCAGTATTTT	CASSAAGGSQYF
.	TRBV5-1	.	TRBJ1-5	TGCGCCAGCAGCTTGGAGCCTCAGGTCAATCAGCCCCAGCATTTT	CASSLEPQVNQPQHF
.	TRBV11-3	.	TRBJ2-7	TGTGCCAGCAGCTTACAGGGCGGCGAGCAGTACTTC	CASSLQGGEQYF
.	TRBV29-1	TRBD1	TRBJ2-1	TGCAGCGTTGAAGATCAACTGACAGGGGGCTACAATGAGCAGTTCTTC	CSVEDQLTGGYNEQFF
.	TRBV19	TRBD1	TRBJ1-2	TGTGCCACTACGTCGCCCCGTATTACCGGGACAGGGGCGGCCTATGGCTACACCTTC	CATTSPRITGTGAAYGYTF
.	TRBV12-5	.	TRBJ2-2	TGTGCTAGTGGTTTGGCCCGCGGAGGGGATAAAATGGGGGAGCTGTTTTTT	CASGLARGGDKMGELFF
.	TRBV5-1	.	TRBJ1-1	TGCGCCAGCAGCTTGGGGGCGGGTACGGACACTGAAGCTTTCTTT	CASSLGAGTDTEAFF
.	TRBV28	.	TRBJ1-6	TGTGCCAGCAACCAGGTGCGGGATTCACCCCTCCACTTT	CASNQVRDSPLHF
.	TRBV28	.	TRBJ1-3	TGTGCCAGCAGTTCCGCAGGGATCTCTGGAAACACCATATATTTT	CASSSAGISGNTIYF
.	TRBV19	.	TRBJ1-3	TGTGCCAGTAGTTTCCCGACAGCCGACTCTGGAAACACCATATATTTT	CASSFPTADSGNTIYF
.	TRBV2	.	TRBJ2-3	TGTGCCAGCAGTGAGCCAGGGGTTAGCACAGATACGCAGTATTTT	CASSEPGVSTDTQYF
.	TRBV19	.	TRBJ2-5	TGTGCCAGTAGTATAAACAGGGCGGAGACCCAGTACTTC	CASSINRAETQYF
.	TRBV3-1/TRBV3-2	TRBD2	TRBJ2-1	TGTGCCAGCAGCAACAGAGTAGCGGGCCCCCGGGCGGATGAGCAGTTCTTC	CASSNRVAGPRADEQFF
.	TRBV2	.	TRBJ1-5	TGTGCCAGCAGTGAAACGCCGGGGGGGAATCAGCCCCAGCATTTT	CASSETPGGNQPQHF
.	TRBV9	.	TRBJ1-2	TGTGCCAGCAGCGTAGCCGTCCGGGGAAGGGCTAACTATGGCTACACCTTC	CASSVAVRGRANYGYTF
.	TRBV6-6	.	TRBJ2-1	TGTGCCAGCAGTTACGGGGGGGAGCAGTTCTTC	CASSYGGEQFF
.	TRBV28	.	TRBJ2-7	TGTGCCAGCACCCTGAGGGGCGGGGCCGCCTACGAGCAGTACTTC	CASTLRGGAAYEQYF
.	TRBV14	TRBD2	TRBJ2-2	TGTGCCAGCAGCCTGGATATGGCGGGAGGGCCGATCGGGGAGCTGTTTTTT	CASSLDMAGGPIGELFF
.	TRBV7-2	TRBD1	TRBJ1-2	TGTGCCAGCAGCTTCGGGACAGACTATTATGGCTACACCTTC	CASSFGTDYYGYTF
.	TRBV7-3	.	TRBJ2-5	TGTGCCAGCAGCCGGGGAGACCAAGAGACCCAGTACTTC	CASSRGDQETQYF
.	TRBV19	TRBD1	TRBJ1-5	TGTGCCAGTAGTTCGCAGGACAGGGGGCAGAATCAGCCCCAGCATTTT	CASSSQDRGQNQPQHF
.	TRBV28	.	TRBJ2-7	TGTGCCAGCAGACTGAGATACGAGCAGTACTTC	CASRLRYEQYF
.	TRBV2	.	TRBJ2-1	TGTGCCAGCAGTGAGTGGGCGAGGGATGAGCAGTTCTTC	CASSEWARDEQFF
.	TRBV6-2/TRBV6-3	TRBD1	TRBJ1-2	TGTGCCAGCAGCCGTGGACAGGGCGGGAGAGGCTACACCTTC	CASSRGQGGRGYTF
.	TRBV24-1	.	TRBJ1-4	TGTGCCACCAGTCCGGGAGCCCACGATGAAAAACTGTTTTTT	CATSPGAHDEKLFF
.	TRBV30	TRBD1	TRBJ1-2	TGTGCCTGGACGGACAGGGAGTTCTACACCTTC	CAWTDREFYTF
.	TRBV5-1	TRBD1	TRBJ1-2	TGCGCCAGCAGCCTCGCAGGGGGGCTTGATGGCTACACCTTC	CASSLAGGLDGYTF